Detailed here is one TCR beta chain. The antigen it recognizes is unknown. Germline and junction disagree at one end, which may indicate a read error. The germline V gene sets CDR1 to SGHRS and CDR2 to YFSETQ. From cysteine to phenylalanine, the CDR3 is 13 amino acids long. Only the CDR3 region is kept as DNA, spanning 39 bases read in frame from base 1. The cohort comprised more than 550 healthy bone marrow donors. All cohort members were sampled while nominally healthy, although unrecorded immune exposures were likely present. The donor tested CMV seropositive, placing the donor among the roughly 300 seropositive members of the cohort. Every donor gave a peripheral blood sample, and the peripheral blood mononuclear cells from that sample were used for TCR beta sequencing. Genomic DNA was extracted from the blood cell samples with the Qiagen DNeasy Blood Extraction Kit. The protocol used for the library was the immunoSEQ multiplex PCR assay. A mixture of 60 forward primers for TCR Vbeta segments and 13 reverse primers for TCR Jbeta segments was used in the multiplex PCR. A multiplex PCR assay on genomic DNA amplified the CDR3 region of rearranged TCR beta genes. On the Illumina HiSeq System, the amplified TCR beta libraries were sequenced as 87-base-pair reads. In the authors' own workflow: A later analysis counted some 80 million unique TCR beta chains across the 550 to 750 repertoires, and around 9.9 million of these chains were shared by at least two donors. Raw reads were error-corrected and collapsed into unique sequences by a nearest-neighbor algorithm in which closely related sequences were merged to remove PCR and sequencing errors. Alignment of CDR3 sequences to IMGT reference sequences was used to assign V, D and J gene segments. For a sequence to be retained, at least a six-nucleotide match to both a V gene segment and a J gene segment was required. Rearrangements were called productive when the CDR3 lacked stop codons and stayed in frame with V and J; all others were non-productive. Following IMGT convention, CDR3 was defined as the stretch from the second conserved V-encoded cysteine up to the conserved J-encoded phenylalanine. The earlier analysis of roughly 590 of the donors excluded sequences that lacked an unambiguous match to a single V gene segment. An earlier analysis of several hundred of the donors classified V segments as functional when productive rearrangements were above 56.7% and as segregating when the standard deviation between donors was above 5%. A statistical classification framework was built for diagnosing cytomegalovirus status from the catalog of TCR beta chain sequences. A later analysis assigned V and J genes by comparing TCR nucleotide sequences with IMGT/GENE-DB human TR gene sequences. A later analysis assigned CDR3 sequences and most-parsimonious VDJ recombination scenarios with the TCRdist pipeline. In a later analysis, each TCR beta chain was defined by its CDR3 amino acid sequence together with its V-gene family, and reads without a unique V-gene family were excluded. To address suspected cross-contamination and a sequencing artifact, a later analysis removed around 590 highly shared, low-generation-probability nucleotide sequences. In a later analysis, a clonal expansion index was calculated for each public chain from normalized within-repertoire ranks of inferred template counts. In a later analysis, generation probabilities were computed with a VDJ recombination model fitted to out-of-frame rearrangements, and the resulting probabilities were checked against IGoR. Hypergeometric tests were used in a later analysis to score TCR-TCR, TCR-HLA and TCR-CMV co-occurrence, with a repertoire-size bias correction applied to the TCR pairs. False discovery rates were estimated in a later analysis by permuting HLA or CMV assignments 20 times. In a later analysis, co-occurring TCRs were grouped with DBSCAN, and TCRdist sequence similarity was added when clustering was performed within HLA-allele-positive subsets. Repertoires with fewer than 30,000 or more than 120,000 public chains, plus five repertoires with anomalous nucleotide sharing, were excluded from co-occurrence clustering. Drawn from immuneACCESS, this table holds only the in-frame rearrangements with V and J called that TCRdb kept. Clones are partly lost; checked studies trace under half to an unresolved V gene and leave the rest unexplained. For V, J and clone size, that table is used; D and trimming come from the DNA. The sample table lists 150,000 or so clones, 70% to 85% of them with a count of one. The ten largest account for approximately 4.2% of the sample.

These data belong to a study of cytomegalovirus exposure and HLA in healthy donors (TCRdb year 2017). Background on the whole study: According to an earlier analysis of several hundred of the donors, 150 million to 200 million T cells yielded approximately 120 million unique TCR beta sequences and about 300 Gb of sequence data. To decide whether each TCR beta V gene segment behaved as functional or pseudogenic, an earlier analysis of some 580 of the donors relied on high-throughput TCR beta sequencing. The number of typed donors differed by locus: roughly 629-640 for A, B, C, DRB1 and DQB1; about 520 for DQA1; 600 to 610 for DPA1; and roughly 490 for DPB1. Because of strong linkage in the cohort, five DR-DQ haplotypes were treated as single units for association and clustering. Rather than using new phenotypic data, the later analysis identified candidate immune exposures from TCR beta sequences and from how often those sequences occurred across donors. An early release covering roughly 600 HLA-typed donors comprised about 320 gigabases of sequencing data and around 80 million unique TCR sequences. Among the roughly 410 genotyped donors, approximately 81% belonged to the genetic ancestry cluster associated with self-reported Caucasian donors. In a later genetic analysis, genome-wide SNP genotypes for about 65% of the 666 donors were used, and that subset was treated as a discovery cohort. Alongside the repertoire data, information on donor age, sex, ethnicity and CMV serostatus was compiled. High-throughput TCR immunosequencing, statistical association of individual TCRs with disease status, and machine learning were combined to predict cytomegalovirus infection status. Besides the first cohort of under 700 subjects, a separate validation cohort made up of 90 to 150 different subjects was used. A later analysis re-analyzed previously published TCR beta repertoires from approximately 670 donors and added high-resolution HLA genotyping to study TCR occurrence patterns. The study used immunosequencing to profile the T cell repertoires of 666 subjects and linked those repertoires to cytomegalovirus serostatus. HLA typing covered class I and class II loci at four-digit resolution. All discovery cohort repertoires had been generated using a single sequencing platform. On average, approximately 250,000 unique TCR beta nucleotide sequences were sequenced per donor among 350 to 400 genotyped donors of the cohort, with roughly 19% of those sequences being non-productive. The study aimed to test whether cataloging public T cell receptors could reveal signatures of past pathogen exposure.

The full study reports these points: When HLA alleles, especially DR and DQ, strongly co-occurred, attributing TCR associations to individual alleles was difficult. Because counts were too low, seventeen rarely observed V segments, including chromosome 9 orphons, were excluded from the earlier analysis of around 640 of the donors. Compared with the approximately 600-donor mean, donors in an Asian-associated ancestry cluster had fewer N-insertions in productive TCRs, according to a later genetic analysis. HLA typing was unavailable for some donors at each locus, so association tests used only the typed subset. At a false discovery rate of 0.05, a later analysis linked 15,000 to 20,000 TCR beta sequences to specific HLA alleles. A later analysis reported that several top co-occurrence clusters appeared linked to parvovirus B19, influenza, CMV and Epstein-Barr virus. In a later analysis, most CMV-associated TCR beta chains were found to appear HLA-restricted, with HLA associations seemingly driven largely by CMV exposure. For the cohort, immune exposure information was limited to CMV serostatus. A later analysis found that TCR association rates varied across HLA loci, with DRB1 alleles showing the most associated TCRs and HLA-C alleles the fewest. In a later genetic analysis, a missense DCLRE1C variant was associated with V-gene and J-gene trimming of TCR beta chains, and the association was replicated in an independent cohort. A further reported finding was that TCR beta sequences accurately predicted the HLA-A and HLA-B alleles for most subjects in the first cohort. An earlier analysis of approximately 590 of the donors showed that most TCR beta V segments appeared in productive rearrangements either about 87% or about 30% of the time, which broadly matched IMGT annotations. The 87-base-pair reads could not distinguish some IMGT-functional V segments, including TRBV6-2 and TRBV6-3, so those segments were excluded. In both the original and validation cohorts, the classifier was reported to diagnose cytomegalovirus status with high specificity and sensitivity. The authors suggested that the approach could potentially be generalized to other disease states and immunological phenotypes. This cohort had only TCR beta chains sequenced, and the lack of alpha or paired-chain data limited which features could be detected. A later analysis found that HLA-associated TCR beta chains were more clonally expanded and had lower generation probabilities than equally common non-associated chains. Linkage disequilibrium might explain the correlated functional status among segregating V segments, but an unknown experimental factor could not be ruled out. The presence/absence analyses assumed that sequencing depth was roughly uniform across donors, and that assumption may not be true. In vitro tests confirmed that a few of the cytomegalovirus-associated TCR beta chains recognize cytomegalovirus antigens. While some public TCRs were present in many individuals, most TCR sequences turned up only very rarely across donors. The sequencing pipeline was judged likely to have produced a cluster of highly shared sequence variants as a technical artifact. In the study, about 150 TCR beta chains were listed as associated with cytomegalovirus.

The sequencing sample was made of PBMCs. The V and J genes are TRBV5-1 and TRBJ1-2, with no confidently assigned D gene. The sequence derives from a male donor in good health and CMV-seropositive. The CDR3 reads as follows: CASSRSGVHGYTF. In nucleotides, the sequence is TGTGCCAGCAGCCGAAGCGGGGTACATGGCTACACCTTC.